This T cell receptor beta chain was profiled in a study of T-cell reconstitution after alpha-beta-depleted transplantation in children. Points on this clonotype: Its antigen is as yet unknown.

Study-wide results and caveats: T-cell counts and diversity at one year following transplant were attributed mainly to newly produced T cells. Elevated TCRbeta diversity at day 60 was traced, in some patients, to surviving recipient T cells and thymic progenitors. It was reported that alpha-beta T cells came from several hundred expanded graft clones (about two months after transplant).

During its preparation, the TCRbeta library received unique molecular identifiers. TCRdb used MiXCR to reprocess the PCR reads, holding one entry per CDR3 protein. The sample lists just under 250,000 distinct CDR3 sequences; roughly 26% were seen once. Germline V gives CDR1 MNHEY, CDR2 SMNVEV (reference sequence). The CDR3 loop spans 16 amino acids. J lost 4 bases, V lost 4 bases, and 9 bases had no gene match. Sequencing was performed on PBMCs, taken before TCRalphabeta/CD19-depleted stem cell transplant. The rearrangement joins TRBV27 to TRBJ2-1; TRBD2 aligns across 8 bases. The receptor comes from a girl aged 2-9 years with Fanconi anemia, due to receive a stem cell transplant. As DNA, the CDR3 is TGTGCCAGCAGTTCTACAAGCGGGGGAGTGTACAATGAGCAGTTCTTC. It yields the protein CASSSTSGGVYNEQFF.